The source of this T cell receptor (beta chain) is a study of control samples from healthy donors and cancer patients. Profiling relied on immunoSEQ multiplex PCR, and the TCRdb table lists in-frame clones only, not all of them. The sample includes fewer than 200,000 clones, around 93% of them seen just once. The specimen was blood. The sequence derives from a woman in her sixties in good health.

The DNA of the CDR3 is TGTGCCAGCAGCCAAGACAGAACGAACACTGAAGCTTTCTTT. Translating it yields CASSQDRTNTEAFF. The chain recombines TRBV7-9 with TRBJ1-1; D may be TRBD1 (5 bases). The V gene lost 5 bases and the J gene lost 1 base, with 11 bases spanning the gap. In germline, CDR1 is SEHNR, CDR2 FQNEAQ (reference sequence). The CDR3 is 14 amino acids.